A single sample gave rise to the 9 T cell receptor beta chains below, sequenced in a study of shared clonotypes between healthy human individuals. Only in-frame clones appear in the TCRdb table, and some are missing; sequencing was by immunoSEQ multiplex PCR. Of about 600,000 clones listed, around 80% are singletons. The source material was PBMCs. The receptor set was obtained from a woman aged 40 to 50 in good health. Some clones in this sample may be carry-over from other donors' samples.

The chain has TRBV6-4 and TRBJ1-5; maybe TRBD1 (5 bases). Germline values: CDR1 MRHNA, CDR2 SNTAGT. V shed 3 bases and J shed 5 bases, with 11 bases lying between them. The CDR3 has 14 amino acids. The CDR3 is CASSEDRGDQPQHF. The CDR3 region has the DNA TGTGCCAGCAGTGAAGACAGAGGTGATCAGCCCCAGCATTTT.

Only a few counts were recorded for this clone. The gene calls are TRBV6-4 and TRBJ2-2; 9 nucleotides align to TRBD1. V lost 6 bases to trimming and J lost 5 bases; unmatched junction nucleotides: 7. Germline V CDR1 and CDR2: MRHNA, SNTAGT. CDR3 length equals 15 residues. DNA for the CDR3: TGTGCCAGCAGAGAGGGACAGGGTGAGACCGGGGAGCTGTTTTTT. Protein: CASREGQGETGELFF.

The genes are TRBV2 and TRBJ1-3; 10 bases fit TRBD1. The closer fit of TRBJ2-2 to the DNA end suggests the J call may be wrong. Germline loops: CDR1 SNHLY, CDR2 FYNNEI. This CDR3 contains 15 residues. In nucleotides, the CDR3 is TGTGCCAGCAGTCCGGGGACAGGGGTTAACGGGGAGCTGTTTTTT. As protein: CASSPGTGVNGELFF.

The rearrangement links TRBV2 to TRBJ2-6, with 8 bases that match TRBD1. The CDR3 is 16 amino acids. The germline V gene encodes CDR1 SNHLY and CDR2 FYNNEI. With V trimmed by 6 bases and J by 0 bases, 4 bases remained unmatched. CDR3 DNA sequence: TGTGCCAGCAGGAGGACAGGGAGCTCTGGGGCCAACGTCCTGACTTTC. Residues: CASRRTGSSGANVLTF.

V is TRBV7-9 and J is TRBJ1-2; no reliable D call. The germline V gene has CDR1 SEHNR and CDR2 FQNEAQ (reference sequence). Trimming stripped 5 bases from V and 5 bases from J, with 6 bases between. The CDR3 spans 11 residues. The CDR3 loop reads CASSPQYGYTF. In nucleotides, the CDR3 is TGTGCCAGCAGCCCTCAATATGGCTACACCTTC.

V and J are TRBV7-9 and TRBJ2-7, with D possibly TRBD2 on 6 matching bases. The CDR3 runs 13 residues. Germline assignment: CDR1 SEHNR and CDR2 FQNEAQ (reference sequence). Trimming removed 6 bases at V and 4 bases at J, with 13 bases between. CDR3 DNA: TGTGCCAGCAGTCGAGGGACTGAGTACGAGCAGTACTTC. Amino acid sequence: CASSRGTEYEQYF.

This clone has only a few counts. The chain joins TRBV30 to TRBJ2-1; no reliable D call. Per the germline V gene, CDR1 is GTSNPN and CDR2 is SVGIG (reference sequence). Trimming pared 5 bases from V and 6 bases from J, leaving 17 bases between. This CDR3 is 14 amino acids long. The DNA for the CDR3 is TGTGCCTGGGAGACCGGTCTTACGAGCAATGAGCAGTTCTTC. Encoded protein: CAWETGLTSNEQFF.

The chain uses TRBV7-9 and TRBJ1-3, with D unclear. Germline CDR1 and CDR2: SEHNR and FQNEAQ (reference sequence). The CDR3 consists of 14 residues. Trimming took off 8 bases at V and 0 bases at J, with 11 bases between the two ends. The CDR3 bases are TGTGCCAGCTTAGCCGCAGCCTCTGGAAACACCATATATTTT. It translates to CASLAAASGNTIYF.

This clone was observed many times. Other DNA sequences of this sample code for an identical CDR3. V and J are TRBV2 and TRBJ2-5; 7 positions agree with TRBD2. Germline values: CDR1 SNHLY, CDR2 FYNNEI. This CDR3 region has 13 residues. V dropped 5 bases and J dropped 4; count of bases not matched to a gene: 4. The CDR3 loop reads CASSTSAAETQYF. As DNA, the CDR3 is TGTGCCAGCAGTACTAGCGCTGCAGAGACCCAGTACTTC.